The clone carrying this T cell receptor (beta chain) was detected many times. No ophthalmopathy progression within 18 months constituted stable Graves' hyperthyroidism. The CDR3 loop spans 13 amino acids. With V trimmed by 4 bases and J by 1 base, 2 bases remained unmatched. The germline gives CDR1 GTSNPN, CDR2 SVGIG (reference sequence). These data come from a study of T cells in Graves' hyperthyroidism and ophthalmopathy. Template material for amplifying TCR beta CDR3 regions consisted of RNA transcripts. The HTBI set primed first-round TCR CDR3 RT-PCR. TCRdb itself ran the multiplex PCR reads through MiXCR, one entry per CDR3 protein. The sample includes 300,000 to 400,000 distinct CDR3 sequences, approximately 14% of them seen just once.

The origin of this receptor is a woman aged 55-69 years with Graves' hyperthyroidism. V gene TRBV30 combines with J gene TRBJ1-1; TRBD1 aligns across 8 bases. Sample: blood. The CDR3 DNA reads as TGTGCCTGGACCGGACAGGGGAACACTGAAGCTTTCTTT. It is translated as CAWTGQGNTEAFF.